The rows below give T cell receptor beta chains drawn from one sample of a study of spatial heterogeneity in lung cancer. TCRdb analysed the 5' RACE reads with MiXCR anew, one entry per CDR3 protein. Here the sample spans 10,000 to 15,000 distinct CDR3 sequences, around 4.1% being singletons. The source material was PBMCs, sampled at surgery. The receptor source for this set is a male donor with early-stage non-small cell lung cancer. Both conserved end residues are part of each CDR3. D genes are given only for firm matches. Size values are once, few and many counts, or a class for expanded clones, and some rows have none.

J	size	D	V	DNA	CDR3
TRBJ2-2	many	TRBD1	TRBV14	TGTGCCAGCAGCCGGACAGGGCGAGGCACCGGGGAGCTGTTTTTT	CASSRTGRGTGELFF
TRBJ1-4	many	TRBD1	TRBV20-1	TGCAGTGCTTCAACGGGACAGGCGCATGAAAAACTGTTTTTT	CSASTGQAHEKLFF
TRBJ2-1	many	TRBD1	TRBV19	TGTGCCAGTAGCGAAAACAGGGGTGAGCAGTTCTTC	CASSENRGEQFF
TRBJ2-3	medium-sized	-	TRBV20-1	TGCAGTGCCCCTTCGTGGGAGCGGAGCACAGATACGCAGTATTTT	CSAPSWERSTDTQYF
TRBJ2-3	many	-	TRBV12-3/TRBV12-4	TGTGCCAGCAGGCCGACTGACGGGAGAGCAGATACGCAGTATTTT	CASRPTDGRADTQYF
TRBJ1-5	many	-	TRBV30	TGTGCCTGGAGTTCTAGCTTTAATCAGCCCCAGCATTTT	CAWSSSFNQPQHF
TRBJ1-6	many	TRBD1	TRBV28	TGTGCCAGCAGTCAGACGACAGGGATCAATAATTCACCCCTCCACTTT	CASSQTTGINNSPLHF
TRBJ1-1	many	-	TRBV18	TGTGCCAGCTCACCACCTAGGTACGGGACCCTGAACACTGAAGCTTTCTTT	CASSPPRYGTLNTEAFF
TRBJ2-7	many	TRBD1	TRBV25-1	TGTGCCAGCAGTGAATGGGGACAGACCTACGAGCAGTACTTC	CASSEWGQTYEQYF
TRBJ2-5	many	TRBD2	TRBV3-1	TGTGCCAGCAGCCCCACCCTAGCGGGAGGCGGTGAGACCCAGTACTTC	CASSPTLAGGGETQYF
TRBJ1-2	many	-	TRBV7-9	TGTGCCAGCAGCTTAGCGCGGACAGACTATGGCTACACCTTC	CASSLARTDYGYTF
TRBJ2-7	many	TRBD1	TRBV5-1	TGCGCCAGCAGACAAGGGACAGGGATAACCTACGAGCAGTACTTC	CASRQGTGITYEQYF
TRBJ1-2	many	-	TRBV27	TGTGCCAGCAGTCCTCGCCAGGGACTCAACTATGGCTACACCTTC	CASSPRQGLNYGYTF
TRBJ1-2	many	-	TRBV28	TGTGCCAGCAGTTTCTCCTCTGGGCATGGCTACACCTTC	CASSFSSGHGYTF
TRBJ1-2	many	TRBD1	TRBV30	TGTGCCTGGAGTGTACAGGGGGCGCCCGGCTACACCTTC	CAWSVQGAPGYTF
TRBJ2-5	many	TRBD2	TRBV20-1	TGCAGTGCCCGAGCGGGAGGGCGGGGAGAGACCCAGTACTTC	CSARAGGRGETQYF
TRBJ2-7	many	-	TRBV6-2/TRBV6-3	TGTGCCAGCAGTTATGAGGGGGGCTTCTCCTACGAGCAGTACTTC	CASSYEGGFSYEQYF
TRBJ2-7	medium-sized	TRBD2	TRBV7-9	TGTGCCAGCAGCGGGTGGACTAGCTCCTACGAGCAGTACTTC	CASSGWTSSYEQYF
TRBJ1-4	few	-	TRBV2	TGTGCCAGCAGTGAAGAGGCAGGGAGGGAAAAACTGTTTTTT	CASSEEAGREKLFF
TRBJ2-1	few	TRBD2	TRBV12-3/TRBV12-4	TGTGCCAGCCAATACTCCGGGAGCGGGGTCAATGAGCAGTTCTTC	CASQYSGSGVNEQFF
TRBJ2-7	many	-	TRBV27	TGTGCCAGCCGAAAAGAACGGGAGTCCTACGAGCAGTACTTC	CASRKERESYEQYF
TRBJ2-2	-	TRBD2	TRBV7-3	TGTGCCAGCAGCCGTAGCGGGCCGCGAGGCACCGGGGAGCTGTTTTTT	CASSRSGPRGTGELFF
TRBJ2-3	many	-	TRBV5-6	TGTGCCACAAGGCGGGGTCTCTCCGGCACAGATACGCAGTATTTT	CATRRGLSGTDTQYF
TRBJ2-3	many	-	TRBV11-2	TGTGCCAGCAGCTTAGGAAGCCCGCTTCGCACAGATACGCAGTATTTT	CASSLGSPLRTDTQYF
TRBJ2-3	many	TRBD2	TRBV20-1	TGCAGTGCTAGAGGACCAGGGCCGGGACTAGCGTTCACAGATACGCAGTATTTT	CSARGPGPGLAFTDTQYF
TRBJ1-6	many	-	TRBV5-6	TGTGCCAGCACCAACGGCGGGGGGACCTATAATTCACCCCTCCACTTT	CASTNGGGTYNSPLHF
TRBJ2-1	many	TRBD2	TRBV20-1	TGCAGTGCTAGAGAGCTAGCGGGAGGCCCTGAGCAGTTCTTC	CSARELAGGPEQFF
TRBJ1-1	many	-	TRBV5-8	TGTGCCAGCAGCTTGTTAGGGGGTTCCACTGAAGCTTTCTTT	CASSLLGGSTEAFF
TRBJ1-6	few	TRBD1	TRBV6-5	TGTGCCAGCAGGGGACAGGTGGGAGAGGATAATGTGCCCCTCCACTTT	CASRGQVGEDNVPLHF
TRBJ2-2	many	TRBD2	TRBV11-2	TGTGCCAGCAGCCGGGTAGCGGGAGGCCATTCCGGGGAGCTGTTTTTT	CASSRVAGGHSGELFF
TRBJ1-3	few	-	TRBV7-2	TGTGCCAGCAGCTTAGGACACCTCGGAAACACCATATATTTT	CASSLGHLGNTIYF